The 10 T cell receptor beta chains below all came from one sample that was sequenced in a study of blood T cell repertoires in COVID-19. The data were produced by immunoSEQ multiplex PCR, yet TCRdb's version contains in-frame clones alone and is incomplete. The table has about 75,000 clones, 70% to 90% seen once; the top ten hold about 21%. The sequencing sample was made of peripheral blood. The receptors derive from a human donor in a cohort sampled during active COVID-19.

This sequence joins TRBV5-1 and TRBJ2-5, with TRBD1 as a possible D gene (6 bases). V lost 2 bases and J 5 bases, leaving 19 bases between the germline ends. The CDR3 is 16 amino acids. Germline lookup yields CDR1 SGHRS and CDR2 YFSETQ. CDR3: CASSFPARTDRETQYF. CDR3 in DNA: TGCGCCAGCAGCTTTCCCGCGCGGACAGACCGGGAGACCCAGTACTTC. Full variable domain (outside the CDR3, taken from reference TRBV5-1 and TRBJ2-5): KAGVTQTPRYLIKTRGQQVTLSCSPISGHRSVSWYQQTPGQGLQFLFEYFSETQRNKGNFPGRFSGRQFSNSRSEMNVSTLELGDSALYLCASSFPARTDRETQYFGPGTRLLVL.

V usage is TRBV9 and J usage is TRBJ1-1, with unresolved D. Germline V lookup: CDR1 SGDLS, CDR2 YYNGEE. The CDR3 has 15 amino acids. V was shortened by 0 bases and J by 0 bases, with 9 bases between the two germline ends. The CDR3 spells CASSVGVHLNTEAFF. CDR3 DNA: TGTGCCAGCAGCGTAGGTGTACACCTGAACACTGAAGCTTTCTTT.

Written as DNA, the CDR3 is TGTGCCAGCAGCTTAGGGCAGGGGCACTATGGCTACACCTTC. It encodes CASSLGQGHYGYTF. This chain connects TRBV7-2 to TRBJ1-2; D might be TRBD1 (6 bases). The germline V and J ends were trimmed by 1 base and 3 bases, with 9 bases remaining between them. The CDR3 spans 14 residues. The germline V gene has CDR1 SGHTA and CDR2 FQGNSA.

This sequence joins TRBV15 and TRBJ1-1; no reliable D call. Trimming pared 9 bases from V and 1 base from J, leaving 15 bases between. Per the germline V gene, CDR1 is LNHNV and CDR2 is YYDKDF (reference sequence). The CDR3 is made up of 14 amino acids. CDR3 DNA sequence: TGTGCCACTCAAAAGGGAGGGTGGAACACTGAAGCTTTCTTT. This codes for CATQKGGWNTEAFF.

The DNA for the CDR3 is TGTGCCAGCAGCCCCAGGGGGGACACTAATGAAAAACTGTTTTTT. It specifies CASSPRGDTNEKLFF. This chain links TRBV9 with TRBJ1-4, with 7 bases identical to TRBD1. The CDR3 length is 15 residues. Per germline, CDR1 SGDLS and CDR2 YYNGEE. Germline trimming cut 4 bases from V and 2 bases from J; bases unmatched to any gene: 5. Complete variable domain (other parts from reference TRBV9 and TRBJ1-4): DSGVTQTPKHLITATGQRVTLRCSPRSGDLSVYWYQQSLDQGLQFLIQYYNGEERAKGNILERFSAQQFPDLHSELNLSSLELGDSALYFCASSPRGDTNEKLFFGSGTQLSVL.

The rearrangement uses TRBV25-1 and TRBJ2-4; TRBD2 aligns across 13 bases. V shed 8 bases and J 0 bases; nucleotides not matched to a gene: 10. Germline values: CDR1 MGHDK, CDR2 SYGVNS. This CDR3 spans 18 amino acids. CDR3 sequence: CASRPTSGRWPAKNIQYF. DNA for the CDR3: TGTGCCAGCCGACCGACTAGCGGGAGGTGGCCAGCCAAAAACATTCAGTACTTC.

The chain combines TRBV27 with TRBJ1-5; 11 bases map to TRBD1. The junction had 5 bases not matched to a gene; V was cut back by 4 bases and J by 9 bases. This CDR3 spans 14 amino acids. The germline V gene has CDR1 MNHEY and CDR2 SMNVEV (reference sequence). CDR3 loop: CASSSDRGRSPQHF. CDR3 in DNA: TGTGCCAGCAGTTCGGACAGGGGGCGTTCGCCCCAGCATTTT.

The chain joins TRBV27 to TRBJ2-2, with a possible D match to TRBD1 (5 bases). The ends were cut back, 8 bases at V and 6 bases at J, with 10 bases in the middle. Germline V gives CDR1 MNHEY, CDR2 SMNVEV (reference sequence). CDR3 length: 12 residues. CDR3 DNA sequence: TGTGCCAGCCGCTTGGGGCCCGGGGAGCTGTTTTTT. Translation gives CASRLGPGELFF.

V usage is TRBV2 and J usage is TRBJ1-1, with D uncertain. This CDR3 has 12 residues. The germline CDR1 and CDR2 sequences are SNHLY and FYNNEI. Deletions cut 7 bases from V and 0 bases from J, with 6 bases between. In DNA, the CDR3 is TGTGCCAGCATACAGTTGAACACTGAAGCTTTCTTT. As protein: CASIQLNTEAFF.

CDR3 in DNA: TGTGCCAGTAGTCCTACAGGCTCCTACGAGCAGTACTTC. Its protein product is CASSPTGSYEQYF. V gene TRBV19 combines with J gene TRBJ2-7; D may be TRBD1 (5 bases). The CDR3 totals 13 residues. V was trimmed by 5 bases and J by 0 bases, leaving 8 bases between them. Per germline, CDR1 LNHDA and CDR2 SQIVND (reference sequence).